Listed here are 26 T cell receptor beta chains from one sample, sequenced in a study of early T cells in non-severe SARS-CoV-2 infection. TCRdb recomputed calls from the 5' RACE reads with MiXCR, one row per CDR3 protein. The sample includes roughly 42,000 distinct CDR3 sequences, 12% seen only once; the top ten take 15% to 20%. The material sequenced was whole blood. Receptors originate from an adult who was a healthcare worker with PCR-confirmed SARS-CoV-2 infection or an uninfected control (not recorded which).

This clonotype has ten or more counts. The genes are TRBV29-1 and TRBJ1-1; D is perhaps TRBD1 (6 bases). The CDR3 extends over 15 amino acids. Trimming pared 0 bases from V and 11 bases from J, leaving 22 bases between. The V gene's germline CDR1 is SQVTM and CDR2 ANQGSEA. For the CDR3, the DNA is TGCAGCGTTGAAGATCCGCTACAGGGAAAGAGCGCGGCTTTCTTT. This translates into CSVEDPLQGKSAAFF.

This clonotype appeared a few times. This chain uses TRBV20-1 with TRBJ2-7; 7 nucleotides align to TRBD2. J lost 13 bases, V lost 2 bases, and 17 bases had no gene match. From germline, CDR1 is DFQATT and CDR2 SNEGSKA (reference sequence). The CDR3 runs 14 residues. The CDR3 sequence is CSARTGGGSQGLYF. The CDR3 region has the DNA TGCAGTGCTAGAACCGGCGGGGGTAGCCAAGGACTTTACTTC.

This clonotype was observed at least ten times. This chain links TRBV4-3 with TRBJ2-7; the match to TRBD2 covers 7 bases. The CDR3 contains 14 residues. The germline gives CDR1 LGHNA, CDR2 YSLEER. J was trimmed by 3 bases and V by 8 bases; bases with no gene match: 10. The CDR3 region is CASAPSGGVYEQYF. CDR3 bases: TGCGCCAGCGCCCCTAGCGGAGGTGTCTACGAGCAGTACTTC.

This clonotype came up many times. V is TRBV20-1 and J is TRBJ2-1, with TRBD2 matching over 7 bases. Germline lookup yields CDR1 DFQATT and CDR2 SNEGSKA (reference sequence). CDR3 size: 14 residues. Trimming took 6 bases from V and 8 from J; bases not matched to a gene: 13. CDR3 DNA sequence: TGCAGTGCCCTCTCAGCGGGAAGGGTATATGAGCAGTTCTTC. It translates to CSALSAGRVYEQFF.

The chain links TRBV20-1 to TRBJ2-5; a weak D match, TRBD1 (6 bases). Germline CDR1 DFQATT, CDR2 SNEGSKA (reference sequence). Trimming cost V 4 bases and J 5 bases, with 14 bases left between them. The CDR3 runs to 13 residues. The CDR3 nucleotides are TGCAGTGCTACTCGGGACACGGTTGAGACCCAGTACTTC. The encoded protein is CSATRDTVETQYF.

CDR3 DNA: TGCAGCGCCGCACCTAGGGGAAGAGAGACTGAAGCTTTCTTT. This codes for CSAAPRGRETEAFF. This chain connects TRBV29-1 to TRBJ1-1; a possible D gene is TRBD1 (5 bases). Germline loops: CDR1 SQVTM, CDR2 ANQGSEA. Trimming stripped 7 bases from V and 5 bases from J, with 20 bases between. The CDR3 is 14 residues long.

The table lists this clonotype with many counts. The chain links TRBV5-4 to TRBJ2-1, with TRBD2 as a possible D gene (7 bases). Trimming removed 4 bases at V and 8 bases at J, with 19 bases between. Germline V gives CDR1 SGHNT, CDR2 YYREEE (reference sequence). CDR3 size: 15 residues. Written as DNA, the CDR3 is TGTGCCAGCAGCCCTCGGGGGGCGCTACGGGATGAGCAGTTCTTC. This gives the protein CASSPRGALRDEQFF.

This clonotype was picked up many times. V is TRBV19 and J is TRBJ2-7; 9 bases align to TRBD1. CDR1 LNHDA and CDR2 SQIVND come from the germline V gene (reference sequence). The CDR3 consists of 15 residues. The ends lost 5 bases at V and 0 bases at J; junction bases unmatched: 5. This CDR3 reads CASSYGTGSSYEQYF. The CDR3 DNA follows: TGTGCCAGTAGTTACGGGACAGGGTCCTCCTACGAGCAGTACTTC.

J is TRBJ1-1 and V is TRBV27; weak D call: TRBD1 (5 bases). Germline V gives CDR1 MNHEY, CDR2 SMNVEV (reference sequence). V lost 6 bases, J lost 3 bases, and 17 bases lay in between. The CDR3 contains 15 residues. CDR3 nucleotides: TGTGCCAGCAGCCACTATGTGGGGGAGCACACTGAAGCTTTCTTT. Translating it yields CASSHYVGEHTEAFF.

This clonotype was counted only a few times. The CDR3: CSVGEGPYEQYF. The CDR3 region has the DNA TGCAGCGTTGGCGAGGGACCCTACGAGCAGTACTTC. The chain has TRBV29-1 and TRBJ2-7; D could derive from TRBD1 or TRBD2 (5 bases each). The CDR3 spans 12 residues. Germline CDR1 is SQVTM and CDR2 is ANQGSEA. Trimming removed 4 bases from V and 2 bases from J, with 9 bases in between.

This clonotype was recorded at least ten times. The gene calls are TRBV2 and TRBJ1-6; D gene unclear. Trimming removed 6 bases from V and 10 bases from J, with 13 bases in between. This CDR3 region has 13 residues. Germline V lookup: CDR1 SNHLY, CDR2 FYNNEI. The CDR3, as DNA: TGTGCCAGCAGCCAGGAAGCAAGGTCACCCCTCCACTTT. Its protein is CASSQEARSPLHF. The whole variable domain, filled in from reference TRBV2 and TRBJ1-6, reads EPEVTQTPSHQVTQMGQEVILRCVPISNHLYFYWYRQILGQKVEFLVSFYNNEISEKSEIFDDQFSVERPDGSNFTLKIRSTKLEDSAMYFCASSQEARSPLHFGNGTRLTVT.

CDR3 DNA: TGTGCCATCAGTGAGCCGACTAGCGGGGGTTACAATGAGCAGTTCTTC. This codes for CAISEPTSGGYNEQFF. The chain uses TRBV10-3 and TRBJ2-1, with 12 bases aligning to TRBD2. CDR3 length: 16 residues. V was pared by 2 bases and J by 4 bases, with 3 bases of the junction left unmatched. Germline-derived CDR1 and CDR2 are ENHRY and SYGVKD.

The rearrangement joins TRBV4-1 to TRBJ2-7, with 9 bases matching TRBD2. Germline trimming cut 2 bases from V and 5 bases from J; bases unmatched to any gene: 7. The CDR3 consists of 15 residues. CDR1 and CDR2 (germline): MGHRA, YSYEKL. The CDR3 bases are TGCGCCAGCAGCCAACGACCGGGACTAGCTCACGAGCAGTACTTC. Translated, it gives CASSQRPGLAHEQYF.

This clonotype was seen at least ten times. DNA for the CDR3: TGTGCCAGCAGGCAGGGAACAGATACGCAGTATTTT. This encodes CASRQGTDTQYF. This chain uses TRBV2 with TRBJ2-3; TRBD1 is a possible D gene (5 bases). From germline, CDR1 is SNHLY and CDR2 FYNNEI. The V and J ends lost 6 bases and 3 bases respectively, with 7 bases between them. This CDR3 has 12 residues.

V usage is TRBV19 and J usage is TRBJ2-2; D is perhaps TRBD2 (6 bases). This CDR3 contains 15 residues. Germline V gene sequence: CDR1 LNHDA, CDR2 SQIVND (reference sequence). V was trimmed by 9 bases and J by 2 bases, leaving 16 bases between them. CDR3 loop: CASSRLRDNTGELFF. As DNA, the CDR3 is TGTGCCAGCTCCCGGTTGCGGGACAACACCGGGGAGCTGTTTTTT.

This clonotype turned up a few times. The chain carries TRBV6-2 or TRBV6-3 and TRBJ1-1; D is possibly TRBD1 (5 bases). Per germline, CDR1 MNHEY and CDR2 SVGEGT. The CDR3 covers 13 residues. V was trimmed by 8 bases and J by 5 bases, leaving 15 bases between them. The CDR3 loop reads CASGDPSGTEAFF. In nucleotides, the CDR3 is TGTGCCAGCGGGGACCCTTCGGGGACTGAAGCTTTCTTT.

The rearrangement joins TRBV7-3 to TRBJ2-6; D is undetermined. The CDR3 has 16 amino acids. V lost 2 bases and J lost 0, with 8 bases in between. The germline gives CDR1 SGHTA, CDR2 FQGTGA. The CDR3 DNA follows: TGTGCCAGCAGCTTAGATGCGAGCTCTGGGGCCAACGTCCTGACTTTC. It codes for CASSLDASSGANVLTF.

The rearrangement joins TRBV7-2 to TRBJ2-1; possibly TRBD1 for D (8 bases). Trimming removed 5 bases at V and 6 bases at J, with 20 bases between. The CDR3 length is 16 residues. The germline gives CDR1 SGHTA, CDR2 FQGNSA. The CDR3: CASSTRQGRGFNEQFF. The CDR3 coding sequence is TGTGCCAGCAGCACTAGACAGGGGAGGGGGTTCAATGAGCAGTTCTTC.

The CDR3, as DNA: TGTGCCAGCAGCTGGGCGGGTACTAGCACAGATACGCAGTATTTT. Its translation: CASSWAGTSTDTQYF. V is TRBV7-2 and J is TRBJ2-3, with a weak D call TRBD2 (5 bases). The CDR3 loop spans 15 amino acids. V gave up 4 bases and J gave up 0 bases, with 11 bases separating them. CDR1 is SGHTA, CDR2 FQGNSA, per germline. Full variable domain (missing parts from reference TRBV7-2 and TRBJ2-3): GAGVSQSPSNKVTEKGKDVELRCDPISGHTALYWYRQSLGQGLEFLIYFQGNSAPDKSGLPSDRFSAERTGGSVSTLTIQRTQQEDSAVYLCASSWAGTSTDTQYFGPGTRLTVL.

This clonotype appeared a few times. The gene calls are TRBV6-2 or TRBV6-3 and TRBJ2-1; a weak D match, TRBD2 (6 bases). Germline CDR1 reads MNHEY; CDR2 reads SVGEGT. V lost 6 bases to trimming and J lost 0 bases, with 15 bases between them. The CDR3 has 16 residues. The CDR3 region is CASSSLRGFSYNEQFF. Here the CDR3 DNA reads TGTGCCAGCAGCTCTTTACGGGGGTTCTCCTACAATGAGCAGTTCTTC.

This clonotype was detected a few times. The chain combines TRBV7-2 with TRBJ1-1; 9 bases match TRBD1. Germline V gives CDR1 SGHTA, CDR2 FQGNSA. V gave up 5 bases and J gave up 2 bases; unmatched junction bases: 6. This CDR3 has 15 residues. The CDR3 is CASSAQGAGNTEAFF. The CDR3 coding sequence is TGTGCCAGCAGCGCACAGGGGGCAGGAAACACTGAAGCTTTCTTT. The full variable domain, its missing parts supplied by reference TRBV7-2 and TRBJ1-1, is GAGVSQSPSNKVTEKGKDVELRCDPISGHTALYWYRQSLGQGLEFLIYFQGNSAPDKSGLPSDRFSAERTGGSVSTLTIQRTQQEDSAVYLCASSAQGAGNTEAFFGQGTRLTVV.

In this sample, this clonotype turned up many times. The V and J genes are TRBV7-8 and TRBJ2-1, with 10 bases that match TRBD2. V dropped 0 bases and J dropped 8; count of bases not matched to a gene: 10. Per the germline V gene, CDR1 is SGHVS and CDR2 is FQNEAQ. The CDR3 consists of 17 residues. CDR3 amino acids: CASSLAVASGSIHEQFF. CDR3 DNA sequence: TGTGCCAGCAGCTTAGCGGTCGCTAGCGGGAGTATCCATGAGCAGTTCTTC.

Ten or more counts support this clonotype. V is TRBV7-2 and J is TRBJ1-2; no clear D. The CDR3 contains 14 residues. Germline V CDR1 and CDR2: SGHTA, FQGNSA. The V gene lost 1 base and the J gene lost 4 bases, with 10 bases spanning the gap. CDR3 bases: TGTGCCAGCAGCTTAGGCGCAGCGTTCTATGGCTACACCTTC. Protein sequence: CASSLGAAFYGYTF.

This clonotype has just a few counts. This chain uses TRBV6-1 with TRBJ1-2, with D uncertain. In germline, CDR1 is MNHNS, CDR2 SASEGT. The CDR3 runs 13 residues. The V and J ends lost 6 bases and 2 bases respectively, with 10 bases between them. CDR3 DNA sequence: TGTGCCAGCAGCGTGGACTCCAACTATGGCTACACCTTC. Translation: CASSVDSNYGYTF.

Ten or more counts support this clonotype. Mismatch with germline at one junction end may stem from a read error. The V gene is TRBV11-1, the J gene TRBJ2-1; D remains ambiguous. There are 13 residues in the CDR3. The germline V gene encodes CDR1 SGHAT and CDR2 FQDESV (reference sequence). CDR3 DNA sequence: TGTGCCAGCAGCTTAGGTTCCTACAATGAGCAATTCTTC. Its translation: CASSLGSYNEQFF.

CDR3 amino acids: CSVDEAGDNGELFF. CDR3 coding DNA: TGCAGCGTTGACGAAGCGGGAGACAACGGGGAGCTGTTTTTT. The J gene is TRBJ2-2, the V gene TRBV29-1, with 8 nucleotides matching TRBD2. CDR1 is SQVTM and CDR2 is ANQGSEA in the germline V gene. The junction had 7 bases not matched to a gene; V was cut back by 3 bases and J by 7 bases. The length of the CDR3 is 14 residues.